This T cell receptor beta chain was observed in a study of control samples from healthy donors and cancer patients. The CDR3 consists of 17 residues. V was trimmed by 2 bases and J by 3 bases, leaving 17 bases between them. Germline V CDR1 and CDR2: WNHNN, SYGVQD (reference sequence). Sequencing was performed with immunoSEQ multiplex PCR; in TCRdb, only in-frame clones are kept and a portion is missing. The sample lists 150,000 to 200,000 clones, over 85% occurring once. The clonotype was recovered from a man aged 25-45 years in good health. The rearrangement joins TRBV10-1 to TRBJ2-1; D possibly corresponds to TRBD1 (6 bases). Sequences were obtained from blood. The CDR3 coding sequence is TGCGCCAGCAGTGAGGTTTTGCCAGGGGAAGGCTACAATGAGCAGTTCTTC. As protein: CASSEVLPGEGYNEQFF.